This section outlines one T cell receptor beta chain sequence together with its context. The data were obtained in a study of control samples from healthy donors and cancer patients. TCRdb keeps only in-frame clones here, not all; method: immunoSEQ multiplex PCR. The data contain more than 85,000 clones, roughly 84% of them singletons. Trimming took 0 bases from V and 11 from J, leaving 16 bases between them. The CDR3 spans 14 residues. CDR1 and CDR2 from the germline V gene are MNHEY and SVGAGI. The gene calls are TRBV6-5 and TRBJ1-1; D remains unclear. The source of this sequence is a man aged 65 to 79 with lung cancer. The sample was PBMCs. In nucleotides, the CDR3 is TGTGCCAGCAGTTACTCGAGAGGCAGGAAGGTCGCTTTCTTT. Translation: CASSYSRGRKVAFF.